This is a list of T cell receptor beta chains from one sample in a study of fetal regulatory T cell absence and autoimmunity. The data were produced by immunoSEQ multiplex PCR, yet TCRdb's version contains in-frame clones alone and is incomplete. This table has 95,000 or so clones, about three quarters appearing once. Sequences were obtained from pancreas tissue. The source of these receptors is a male donor with IPEX syndrome. Both conserved end residues are part of each CDR3. The D gene is left open where the match is weak. A clone size is listed for some rows: how often the clone was seen (once, few, many), or a class if it is expanded.

CDR3 protein	CDR3 DNA	D gene	clone size	V gene	J gene
CASSLAALSSYEQYF	TGCGCCAGCAGCTTGGCCGCCTTAAGCTCCTACGAGCAGTACTTC	NA	once	TRBV5-1	TRBJ2-7
CASSPLAGGSYNEQFF	TGCGCCAGCAGCCCCCTGGCGGGGGGGTCGTACAATGAGCAGTTCTTC	TRBD2	NA	TRBV4-1	TRBJ2-1
CASSFKRGGRETQYF	TGTGCCAGCAGCTTCAAGCGGGGGGGCAGGGAGACCCAGTACTTC	TRBD2	NA	TRBV7-2	TRBJ2-5
CASSQDQGCDEQYF	TGCGCCAGCAGCCAAGACCAGGGGTGCGACGAGCAGTACTTC	NA	NA	TRBV4-1	TRBJ2-7
CASATRGAGQPQHF	TGTGCCAGCGCGACTCGGGGGGCGGGACAGCCCCAGCATTTT	NA	few	TRBV6-5	TRBJ1-5
CASSQLTLSTDTQYF	TGCGCCAGCAGCCAATTAACTCTTAGCACAGATACGCAGTATTTT	NA	NA	TRBV4-1	TRBJ2-3
CASSQIDRFNTEAFF	TGCGCCAGCAGTCAGATAGACCGGTTTAACACTGAAGCTTTCTTT	NA	few	TRBV23-1	TRBJ1-1
CASSRDRGDQPQHF	TGTGCCAGCAGTCGGGACAGGGGGGATCAGCCCCAGCATTTT	TRBD1	once	TRBV6-5	TRBJ1-5
CASSPRGRRYGYTF	TGTGCCAGCAGCCCCAGGGGGCGTAGATATGGCTACACCTTC	TRBD1	NA	TRBV5-6	TRBJ1-2
CASSGGVAQPQHF	TGTGCCAGCTCGGGGGGGGTGGCTCAGCCCCAGCATTTT	NA	NA	TRBV7-8	TRBJ1-5
CASSGTGPTGELFF	TGTGCCAGCTCCGGGACAGGGCCCACCGGGGAGCTGTTTTTT	TRBD1	NA	TRBV11-3	TRBJ2-2
CAISAGRAKSHEQFF	TGTGCCATCAGTGCCGGGAGGGCCAAGAGCCATGAGCAGTTCTTC	TRBD2	NA	TRBV10-3	TRBJ2-1
CASSSGEDGYTF	TGTGCCAGCAGCTCAGGGGAAGACGGCTACACCTTC	NA	NA	TRBV13	TRBJ1-2
CASSPRQGAYEQYF	TGTGCCAGCAGCCCGAGACAGGGGGCCTACGAGCAGTACTTC	TRBD1	once	TRBV7-6	TRBJ2-7
CASSALAAFTDTQYF	TGTGCCAGCAGCGCTCTAGCGGCCTTCACAGATACGCAGTATTTT	TRBD2	NA	TRBV7-2	TRBJ2-3
CASSAQAVRDEQFF	TGTGCCAGCAGCGCCCAAGCGGTTAGGGATGAGCAGTTCTTC	NA	NA	TRBV11-2	TRBJ2-1
CASSGGEQYSYEQYF	TGTGCCAGCAGCGGAGGGGAACAGTACTCCTACGAGCAGTACTTC	NA	NA	TRBV9	TRBJ2-7
CASSATYEQYF	TGTGCCAGCAGTGCGACCTACGAGCAGTACTTC	NA	NA	TRBV6-1	TRBJ2-7
CASSVDGGELFF	TGTGCCAGCAGCGTAGACGGCGGGGAGCTGTTTTTT	NA	NA	TRBV9	TRBJ2-2
CATSRDRSRSYGYTF	TGTGCCACCAGCAGAGATCGGAGCAGGTCCTATGGCTACACCTTC	NA	NA	TRBV15	TRBJ1-2
CASSSGLDPYEQYF	TGCGCCAGCAGCTCGGGACTAGACCCCTACGAGCAGTACTTC	TRBD2	NA	TRBV5-1	TRBJ2-7
CASSSTGGGETQYF	TGTGCCAGCAGTTCGACAGGGGGCGGGGAGACCCAGTACTTC	TRBD1	NA	TRBV6-5	TRBJ2-5
CASSQAQLSGGEQFF	TGCGCCAGCAGCCAAGCCCAGCTTTCAGGAGGGGAGCAGTTCTTC	NA	NA	TRBV4-1	TRBJ2-1
CAISAGQGGVYEQYF	TGTGCCATCAGCGCCGGACAGGGGGGGGTCTACGAGCAGTACTTC	TRBD1	NA	TRBV10-3	TRBJ2-7
CASSPDISGNTIYF	TGTGCCAGCAGTCCTGACATCTCTGGAAACACCATATATTTT	NA	once	TRBV11-2	TRBJ1-3
CASSTLGSGSPLHF	TGCGCCAGCAGCACTCTAGGGTCCGGTTCACCCCTCCACTTT	NA	NA	TRBV5-1	TRBJ1-6
CATGTGASYNEQFF	TGTGCCACCGGTACGGGAGCGTCCTACAATGAGCAGTTCTTC	NA	NA	TRBV15	TRBJ2-1
CASSFDQGPVLSEQYF	TGTGCCAGCAGCTTTGACCAGGGCCCAGTTTTGTCCGAGCAGTACTTC	NA	NA	TRBV7-9	TRBJ2-7
CASSFLLAAQETQYF	TGCGCCAGCAGCTTTCTACTAGCGGCCCAAGAGACCCAGTACTTC	TRBD2	NA	TRBV5-1	TRBJ2-5
CASVLETGNQETQYF	TGTGCCAGCGTTCTTGAGACAGGCAACCAAGAGACCCAGTACTTC	NA	few	TRBV2	TRBJ2-5
CASSRTGGDTGELFF	TGTGCCAGCTCACGGACAGGGGGCGACACCGGGGAGCTGTTTTTT	TRBD1	NA	TRBV18	TRBJ2-2
CASSRYGIAGRGEQYF	TGTGCCAGCAGCCGGTATGGGATAGCGGGGAGGGGCGAGCAGTACTTC	TRBD2	NA	TRBV14	TRBJ2-7
CASSKRDRAYEQYF	TGTGCCAGCAGTAAAAGGGACAGGGCCTACGAGCAGTACTTC	TRBD1	NA	TRBV7-2	TRBJ2-7
CASSFTGGFTDTQYF	TGTGCCAGCAGCTTTACGGGGGGTTTCACAGATACGCAGTATTTT	TRBD2	NA	TRBV5-4	TRBJ2-3